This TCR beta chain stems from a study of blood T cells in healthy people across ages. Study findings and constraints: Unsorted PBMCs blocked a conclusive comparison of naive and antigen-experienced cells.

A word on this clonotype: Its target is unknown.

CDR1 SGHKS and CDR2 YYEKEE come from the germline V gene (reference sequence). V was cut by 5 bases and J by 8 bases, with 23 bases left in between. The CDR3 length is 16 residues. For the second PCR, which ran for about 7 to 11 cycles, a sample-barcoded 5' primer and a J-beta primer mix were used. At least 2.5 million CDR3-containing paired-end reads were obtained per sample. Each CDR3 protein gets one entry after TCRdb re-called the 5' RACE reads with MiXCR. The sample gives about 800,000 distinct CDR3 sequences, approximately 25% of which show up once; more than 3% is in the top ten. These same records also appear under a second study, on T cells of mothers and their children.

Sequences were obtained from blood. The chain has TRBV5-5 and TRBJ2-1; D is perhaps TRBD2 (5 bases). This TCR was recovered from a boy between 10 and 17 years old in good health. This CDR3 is CASSRDSGSALDEQFF. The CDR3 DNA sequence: TGTGCCAGCAGTCGAGACTCGGGGTCCGCCCTCGATGAGCAGTTCTTC.